This T cell receptor beta chain was sequenced for a study of blood T cell repertoires in COVID-19. Authors' processing steps: Nucleated cell number was recorded as an estimate derived from reference gene primer amplification. TCRdb's copy holds only in-frame clones and misses some; the assay was immunoSEQ multiplex PCR. V, J and clone size derive from that table, while D and trimming were established from the DNA sequence. Among about 94,000 clones, 80% were seen once, and the ten largest hold 15% to 20%. Deletions cut 5 bases from V and 3 bases from J, with 14 bases between. Germline values: CDR1 MNHEY, CDR2 SVGEGT. This CDR3 spans 15 amino acids.

Sequenced sample: peripheral blood. V is TRBV6-2 or TRBV6-3 and J is TRBJ1-3; D may be TRBD1 (6 bases). The receptor's source is a human donor in a cohort sampled during active COVID-19. CDR3 region: CASSPLQGNGNTIYF. Written as DNA, the CDR3 is TGTGCCAGCAGTCCACTACAGGGAAATGGAAACACCATATATTTT.